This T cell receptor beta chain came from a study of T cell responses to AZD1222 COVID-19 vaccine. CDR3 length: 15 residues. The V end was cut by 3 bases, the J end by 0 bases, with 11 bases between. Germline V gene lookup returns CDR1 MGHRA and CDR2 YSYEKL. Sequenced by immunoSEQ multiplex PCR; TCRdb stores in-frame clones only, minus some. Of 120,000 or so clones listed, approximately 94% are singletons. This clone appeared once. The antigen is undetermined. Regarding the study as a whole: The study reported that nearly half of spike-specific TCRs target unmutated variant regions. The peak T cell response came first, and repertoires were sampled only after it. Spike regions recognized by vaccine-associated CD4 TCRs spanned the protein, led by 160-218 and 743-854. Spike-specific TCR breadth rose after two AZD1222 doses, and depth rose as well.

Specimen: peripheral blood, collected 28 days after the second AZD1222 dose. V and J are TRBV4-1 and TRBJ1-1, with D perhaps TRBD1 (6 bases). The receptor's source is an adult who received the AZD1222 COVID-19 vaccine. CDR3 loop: CASSQKTGMNTEAFF. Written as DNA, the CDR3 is TGCGCCAGCAGCCAGAAGACAGGAATGAACACTGAAGCTTTCTTT.